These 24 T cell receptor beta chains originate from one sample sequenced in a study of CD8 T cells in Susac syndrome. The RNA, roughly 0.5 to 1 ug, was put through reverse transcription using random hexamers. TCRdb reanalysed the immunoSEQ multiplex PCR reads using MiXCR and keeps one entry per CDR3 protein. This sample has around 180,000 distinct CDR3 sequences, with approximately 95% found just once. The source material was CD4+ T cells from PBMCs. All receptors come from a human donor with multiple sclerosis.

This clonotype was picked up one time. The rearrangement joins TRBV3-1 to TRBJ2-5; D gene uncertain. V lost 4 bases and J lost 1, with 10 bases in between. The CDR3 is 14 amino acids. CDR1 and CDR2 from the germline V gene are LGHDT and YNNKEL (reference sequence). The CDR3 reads CASSLRRPQETQYF. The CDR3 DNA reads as TGTGCCAGCAGCCTCCGACGGCCCCAAGAGACCCAGTACTTC.

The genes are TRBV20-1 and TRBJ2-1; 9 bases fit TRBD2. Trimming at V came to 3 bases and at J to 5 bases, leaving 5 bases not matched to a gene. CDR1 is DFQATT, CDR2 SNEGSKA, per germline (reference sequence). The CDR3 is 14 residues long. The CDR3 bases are TGCAGTGCTAGTTATGGCGGGGGGGACAATGAGCAGTTCTTC. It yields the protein CSASYGGGDNEQFF.

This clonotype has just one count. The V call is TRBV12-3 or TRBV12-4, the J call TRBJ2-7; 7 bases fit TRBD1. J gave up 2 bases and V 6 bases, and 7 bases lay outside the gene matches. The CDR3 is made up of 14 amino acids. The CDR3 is CASRPTGIPYEQYF. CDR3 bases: TGTGCCAGCAGGCCGACAGGGATCCCCTACGAGCAGTACTTC.

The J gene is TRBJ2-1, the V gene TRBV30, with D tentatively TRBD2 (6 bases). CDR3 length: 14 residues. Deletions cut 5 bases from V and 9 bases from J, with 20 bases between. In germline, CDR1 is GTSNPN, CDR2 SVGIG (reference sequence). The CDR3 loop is CAWGDSGLLGEQFF. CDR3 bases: TGTGCCTGGGGGGACTCTGGCTTACTAGGTGAGCAGTTCTTC.

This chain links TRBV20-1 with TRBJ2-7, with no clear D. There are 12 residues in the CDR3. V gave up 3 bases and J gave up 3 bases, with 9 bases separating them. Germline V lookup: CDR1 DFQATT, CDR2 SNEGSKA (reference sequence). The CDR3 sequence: CSASQADYEQYF. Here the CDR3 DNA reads TGCAGTGCTAGCCAGGCTGACTACGAGCAGTACTTC.

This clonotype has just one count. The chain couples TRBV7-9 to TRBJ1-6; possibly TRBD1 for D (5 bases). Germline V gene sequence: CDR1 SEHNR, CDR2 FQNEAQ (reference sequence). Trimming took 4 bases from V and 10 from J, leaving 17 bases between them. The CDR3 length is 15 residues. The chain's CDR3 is CASSSLGGSGSPLHF. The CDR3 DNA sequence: TGTGCCAGCAGCTCCTTGGGGGGGTCGGGCTCACCCCTCCACTTT.

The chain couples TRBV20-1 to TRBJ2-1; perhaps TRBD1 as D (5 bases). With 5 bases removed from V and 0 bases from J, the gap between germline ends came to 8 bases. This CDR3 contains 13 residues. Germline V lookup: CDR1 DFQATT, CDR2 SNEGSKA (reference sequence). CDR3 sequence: CSAHRSSYNEQFF. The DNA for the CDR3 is TGCAGTGCTCACAGGTCCTCCTACAATGAGCAGTTCTTC.

CDR3 in amino acids: CSVDVGRNQPQHF. The CDR3 DNA reads TGCAGCGTTGATGTAGGGCGCAATCAGCCCCAGCATTTT. The chain has TRBV29-1 and TRBJ1-5; D call uncertain. The germline gives CDR1 SQVTM, CDR2 ANQGSEA. V lost 3 bases and J 2 bases, leaving 8 bases between the germline ends. This CDR3 region has 13 residues.

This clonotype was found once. The CDR3 loop reads CAISDSPDRTHTEAFF. CDR3 bases: TGTGCCATCAGTGATTCTCCGGACAGAACCCACACTGAAGCTTTCTTT. J is TRBJ1-1 and V is TRBV10-3; a possible D gene is TRBD1 (6 bases). The V and J ends lost 3 bases and 3 bases respectively, with 17 bases between them. CDR3 length: 16 residues. Per germline, CDR1 ENHRY and CDR2 SYGVKD.

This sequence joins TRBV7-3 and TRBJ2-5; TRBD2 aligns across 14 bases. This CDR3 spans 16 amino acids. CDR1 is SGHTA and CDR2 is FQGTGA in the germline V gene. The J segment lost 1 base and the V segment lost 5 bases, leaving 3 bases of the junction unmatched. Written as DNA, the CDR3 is TGTGCCAGCAGCCCCGGACTAGCGGGGGGCCAAGAGACCCAGTACTTC. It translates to CASSPGLAGGQETQYF. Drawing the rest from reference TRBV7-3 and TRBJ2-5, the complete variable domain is GAGVSQTPSNKVTEKGKYVELRCDPISGHTALYWYRQSLGQGPEFLIYFQGTGAADDSGLPNDRFFAVRPEGSVSTLKIQRTERGDSAVYLCASSPGLAGGQETQYFGPGTRLLVL.

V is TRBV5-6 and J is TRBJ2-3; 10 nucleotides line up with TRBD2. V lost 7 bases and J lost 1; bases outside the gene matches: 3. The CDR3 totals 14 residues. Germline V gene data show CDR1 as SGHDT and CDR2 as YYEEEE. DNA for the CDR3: TGTGCCAGCTTTCTAGCGGGGGGCACAGATACGCAGTATTTT. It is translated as CASFLAGGTDTQYF.

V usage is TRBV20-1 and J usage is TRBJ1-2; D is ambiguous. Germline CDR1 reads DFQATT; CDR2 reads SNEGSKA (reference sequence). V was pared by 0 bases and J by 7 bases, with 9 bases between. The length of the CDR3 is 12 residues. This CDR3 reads CSARESGIGYTF. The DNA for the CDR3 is TGCAGTGCTAGAGAATCCGGGATTGGCTACACCTTC.

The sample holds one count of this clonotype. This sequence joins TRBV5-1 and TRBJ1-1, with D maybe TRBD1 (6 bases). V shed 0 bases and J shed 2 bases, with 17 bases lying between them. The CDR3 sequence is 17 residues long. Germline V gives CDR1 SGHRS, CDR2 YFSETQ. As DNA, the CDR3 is TGCGCCAGCAGCTTGGCCCGGGGGGGGCGAGACAACACTGAAGCTTTCTTT. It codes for CASSLARGGRDNTEAFF.

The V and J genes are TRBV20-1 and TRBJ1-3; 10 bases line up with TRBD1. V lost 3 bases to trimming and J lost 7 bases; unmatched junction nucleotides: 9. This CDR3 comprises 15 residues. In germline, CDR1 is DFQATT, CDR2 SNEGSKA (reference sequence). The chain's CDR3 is CSARDSGQGRNTIYF. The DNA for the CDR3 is TGCAGTGCTAGGGATTCGGGACAGGGGAGGAACACCATATATTTT.

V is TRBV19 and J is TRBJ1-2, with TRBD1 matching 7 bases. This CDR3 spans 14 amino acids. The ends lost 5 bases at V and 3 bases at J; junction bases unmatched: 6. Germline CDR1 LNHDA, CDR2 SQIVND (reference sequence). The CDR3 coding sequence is TGTGCCAGTAGTGCAACAGGGGTGCACTATGGCTACACCTTC. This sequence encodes CASSATGVHYGYTF.

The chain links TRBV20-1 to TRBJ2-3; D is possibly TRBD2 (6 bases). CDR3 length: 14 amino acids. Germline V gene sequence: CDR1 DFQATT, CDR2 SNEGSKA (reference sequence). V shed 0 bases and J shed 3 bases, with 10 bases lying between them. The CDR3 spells CSARDPRGTDTQYF. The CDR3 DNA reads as TGCAGTGCTAGAGACCCTCGGGGGACAGATACGCAGTATTTT.

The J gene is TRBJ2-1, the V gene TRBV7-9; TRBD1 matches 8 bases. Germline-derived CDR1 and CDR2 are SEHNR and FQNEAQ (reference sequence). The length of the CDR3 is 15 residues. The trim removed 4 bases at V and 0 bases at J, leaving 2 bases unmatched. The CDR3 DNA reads TGTGCCAGCAGCTCTACAGGGGGCTCCTACAATGAGCAGTTCTTC. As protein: CASSSTGGSYNEQFF. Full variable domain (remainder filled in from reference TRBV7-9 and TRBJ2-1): DTGVSQNPRHKITKRGQNVTFRCDPISEHNRLYWYRQTLGQGPEFLTYFQNEAQLEKSRLLSDRFSAERPKGSFSTLEIQRTEQGDSAMYLCASSSTGGSYNEQFFGPGTRLTVL.

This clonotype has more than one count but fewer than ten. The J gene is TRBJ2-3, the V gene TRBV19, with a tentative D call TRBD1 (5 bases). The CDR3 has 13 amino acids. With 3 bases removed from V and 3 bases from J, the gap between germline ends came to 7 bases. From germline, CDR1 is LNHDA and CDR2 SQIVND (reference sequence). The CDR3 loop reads CASSIQGTDTQYF. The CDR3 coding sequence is TGTGCCAGTAGTATCCAGGGTACAGATACGCAGTATTTT. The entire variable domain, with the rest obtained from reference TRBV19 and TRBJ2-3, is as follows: DGGITQSPKYLFRKEGQNVTLSCEQNLNHDAMYWYRQDPGQGLRLIYYSQIVNDFQKGDIAEGYSVSREKKESFPLTVTSAQKNPTAFYLCASSIQGTDTQYFGPGTRLTVL.

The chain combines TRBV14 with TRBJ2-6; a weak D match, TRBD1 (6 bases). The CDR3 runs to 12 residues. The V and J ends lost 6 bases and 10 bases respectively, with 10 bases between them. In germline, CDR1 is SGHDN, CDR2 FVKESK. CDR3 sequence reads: CASRLTGNVLTF. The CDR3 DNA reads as TGTGCCAGCAGACTTACAGGGAACGTCCTGACTTTC.

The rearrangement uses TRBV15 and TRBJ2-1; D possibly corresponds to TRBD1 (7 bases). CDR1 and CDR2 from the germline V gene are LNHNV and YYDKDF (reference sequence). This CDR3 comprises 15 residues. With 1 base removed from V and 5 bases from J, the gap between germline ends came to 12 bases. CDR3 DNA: TGTGCCACCAGCAGAGGTGCAGGGGGGAACAATGAGCAGTTCTTC. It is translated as CATSRGAGGNNEQFF.

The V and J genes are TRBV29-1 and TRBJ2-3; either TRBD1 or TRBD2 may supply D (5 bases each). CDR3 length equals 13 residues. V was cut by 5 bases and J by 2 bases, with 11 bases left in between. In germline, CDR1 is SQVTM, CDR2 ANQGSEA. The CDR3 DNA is TGCAGCGTTCGGGACCGGTTCACAGATACGCAGTATTTT. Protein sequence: CSVRDRFTDTQYF.

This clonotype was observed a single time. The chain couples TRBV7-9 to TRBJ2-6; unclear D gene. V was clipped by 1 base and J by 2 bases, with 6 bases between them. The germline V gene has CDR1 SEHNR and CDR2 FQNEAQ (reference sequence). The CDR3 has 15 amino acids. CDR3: CASSLGNAGANVLTF. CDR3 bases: TGTGCCAGCAGCTTAGGGAACGCTGGGGCCAACGTCCTGACTTTC.

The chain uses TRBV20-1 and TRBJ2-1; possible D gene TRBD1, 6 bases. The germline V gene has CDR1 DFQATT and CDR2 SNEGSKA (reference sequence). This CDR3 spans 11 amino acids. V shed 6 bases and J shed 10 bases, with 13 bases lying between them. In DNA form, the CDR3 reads TGCAGTGCACAGGGCAGGGACGAGCAGTTCTTC. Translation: CSAQGRDEQFF.

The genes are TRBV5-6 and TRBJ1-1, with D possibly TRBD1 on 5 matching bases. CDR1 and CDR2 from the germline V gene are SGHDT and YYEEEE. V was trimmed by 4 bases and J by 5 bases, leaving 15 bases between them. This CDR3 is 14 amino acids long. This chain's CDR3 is CASSNQGLRTEAFF. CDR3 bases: TGTGCCAGCAGCAATCAGGGTTTGAGGACTGAAGCTTTCTTT.